At least ten counts were recorded for the clone carrying this T cell receptor (beta chain). Its antigen is unidentified. This CDR3 region has 15 residues. V lost 3 bases to trimming and J lost 2 bases, with 14 bases between them. Germline V lookup: CDR1 MDHEN, CDR2 SYDVKM. The sample comes from a study of T cells in Graves' hyperthyroidism and ophthalmopathy. Study-wide results and caveats: Among clonotypes expanded in thyroid above 0.001, most were also found in blood.

Amplification targeted TCR beta CDR3 regions from RNA transcripts. The HTBI set primed first-round TCR CDR3 RT-PCR. TCRdb processed the multiplex PCR reads anew with MiXCR; each CDR3 protein has one entry. Of some 600,000 distinct CDR3 sequences listed, approximately 15% are singletons. Patients aged 18 to 65 had newly diagnosed hyperthyroidism that had lasted under 2 months. Diagnosis relied on clinical symptoms, serum thyroxine and TRAb, thyroid ultrasound and orbital computed tomography. 9.5 to 10 ml fresh peripheral blood yielded the PBMCs. The chain has TRBV28 and TRBJ2-7, with D tentatively TRBD1 or TRBD2 (6 bases each). The source of this sequence is a woman in her twenties or thirties with Graves' hyperthyroidism that later progressed to Graves' ophthalmopathy. The specimen sequenced was blood. The CDR3 loop reads CASSFRRGQAYEQYF. CDR3 DNA sequence: TGTGCCAGCAGTTTCAGACGGGGGCAGGCCTACGAGCAGTACTTC. Based on the CDR3 plus reference TRBV28 and TRBJ2-7, the full variable domain is DVKVTQSSRYLVKRTGEKVFLECVQDMDHENMFWYRQDPGLGLRLIYFSYDVKMKEKGDIPEGYSVSREKKERFSLILESASTNQTSMYLCASSFRRGQAYEQYFGPGTRLTVT.